This T cell receptor (beta chain) appears in the sequencing data of a study of OX40 agonist ivuxolimab in advanced cancers. Study-wide results and caveats: Circulating CD4+ and CD8+ T cells showed clonal expansion by week 6 at 0.1 to 3.0 mg/kg.

Points on this clone: What it recognizes is unknown.

Produced via immunoSEQ multiplex PCR; TCRdb's table is partial and in-frame only. The sample has roughly 28,000 clones, more than 85% seen once. The CDR3 loop spans 12 amino acids. With 1 base removed from V and 6 bases from J, the gap between germline ends came to 6 bases. CDR1 is SEHNR and CDR2 is FQNEAQ in the germline V gene (reference sequence). This TCR came from an adult with an advanced solid tumor such as melanoma, head and neck, liver or kidney cancer. The chain recombines TRBV7-9 with TRBJ1-1; D is undetermined. The material sequenced was CD4+ or CD8+ T cells sorted from blood, taken in a trial of the OX40 agonist ivuxolimab. CDR3 DNA sequence: TGTGCCAGCAGCTTAGGGGGTTCTGAAGCTTTCTTT. It is translated as CASSLGGSEAFF. Variable domain in full (rest from reference TRBV7-9 and TRBJ1-1): DTGVSQNPRHKITKRGQNVTFRCDPISEHNRLYWYRQTLGQGPEFLTYFQNEAQLEKSRLLSDRFSAERPKGSFSTLEIQRTEQGDSAMYLCASSLGGSEAFFGQGTRLTVV.